This T cell receptor (beta chain) was sequenced in a study of blood T cell repertoires in COVID-19 (dated by TCRdb to about 2020). Looking at the study overall: Collaborator samples came from the United States, Italy and Spain and covered acute and convalescent phases of COVID-19. Samples were obtained from the ongoing ImmuneRACE study (first 160 participants) and from over 1,000 subjects provided by 6 global collaborators. Where available, HLA class I and class II types were obtained from metadata supplied by the sample provider rather than from assay-based typing. Sample metadata almost always included a de-identified subject ID, COVID-19 status, age in years and sex. The repertoires were released in a freely available public database meant as a resource for research on the immune response to SARS-CoV-2. The prospective study material was composed of cDNA or gDNA derived from T cells, B-cell-depleted T cells, or PBMCs. Deeply sampled blood TCRbeta repertoires from subjects exposed to, actively infected with, or recovered from COVID-19 were included in the dataset. Study-wide findings and limitations: Clinical and demographic metadata were provided uncurated, with the amount varying by source and participant.

The immunoSEQ Assay, a bias-controlled multiplex PCR, was used to amplify TCRbeta CDR3 regions from genomic DNA. The original methods were these. Nucleated cell counts per sample were estimated from amplification of reference gene primers within the assay. Sequence reads were collapsed and filtered to measure the absolute abundance of every unique TCRbeta CDR3 rearrangement. For each sample, productive Simpson clonality was calculated as the square root of Simpson's diversity index over productive rearrangements. This immuneACCESS table, as held by TCRdb, lists in-frame sequences with V and J called but not all clones. Of the missing ones, under half trace to an unresolved V gene in checked studies; the others have no known cause. The DNA was the basis for D and trimming; V, J and clone size are from that table. The sample has 200,000 to 250,000 clones on record, approximately 80% of them singletons. The top ten hold about 9% of the sample.

Note on this clone: Its target antigen remains unknown. No clone much larger than this one lies a single base away; base qualities are absent.

Participants in the prospective study were aged about 18 to 89 years, lived in under 30 United States geographic areas, and enrolled through a virtual design. In the prospective study, participants were assigned to cohorts based on the clinical history participants reported in a screening survey and a study questionnaire. Recovered participants in ImmuneRACE Cohort 3 were defined as having two consecutive negative NP/OP PCR tests, clearance from a healthcare professional, or resolution of symptoms. Each participant in the prospective study had whole blood, serum and a nasopharyngeal or oropharyngeal swab collected by mobile phlebotomists. Participants in the prospective study had the option to provide additional blood draws and questionnaires over a roughly 2-month period. Blood samples from the prospective study were shipped frozen or at room temperature prior to DNA extraction. The TCR sequence derives from a man aged 35 to 55 who had recovered from COVID-19. The sequenced sample was PBMCs or T cells enriched from blood (not recorded which).

The CDR3: CASSPRGGQGLYGYTF. The DNA is TGTGCCAGCAGCCCACGTGGAGGACAGGGCCTATATGGCTACACCTTC. The chain employs TRBV7-9 and TRBJ1-2, with TRBD1 identical over 8 junction bases. The germline V and J ends show losses of 5 bases and 5 bases respectively, and no gene match explains 13 bases of the junction. For CDR1 and CDR2, the germline V gene (reference sequence) lists SEHNR and FQNEAQ. The CDR3, cysteine through phenylalanine, is 16 amino acids long. Of the read, only the CDR3 DNA is kept; its 48 bases are in frame from base 1.